This TCR beta chain was identified in a study of blood T cells in healthy people across ages. Ten or more counts support this clonotype. No antigen is known for it. Through a sample-barcoded 5' primer and a J-beta primer mix, a second PCR was run for about 7 to 12 cycles. TCRdb analysed the 5' RACE reads with MiXCR anew, one entry per CDR3 protein. The sample comprises approximately 790,000 distinct CDR3 sequences, 55% to 65% of which are singletons, and approximately 30% rests with the top ten. Study outcomes and limitations: CMV infection status of these donors was not known.

Germline V lookup: CDR1 SGDLS, CDR2 YYNGEE. V shed 0 bases and J shed 0 bases, with 4 bases lying between them. CDR3 size: 14 residues. The specimen was blood. This receptor was obtained from a young man in good health. The chain has TRBV9 and TRBJ2-1; D is uncertain. CDR3 in amino acids: CASSVGDSYNEQFF. The CDR3 DNA follows: TGTGCCAGCAGCGTAGGTGACTCCTACAATGAGCAGTTCTTC.